Following are 25 T cell receptor beta chains from one sample sequenced in a study of blood T cells in healthy people across ages. The second PCR ran about 6 to 12 cycles with a sample-barcoded 5' primer and J-beta primers. Each CDR3 protein is one row after TCRdb ran MiXCR on the 5' RACE reads. This table has roughly 1.6 million distinct CDR3 sequences, 34% appearing once. What was sequenced was blood. Every receptor here comes from a woman in her twenties or thirties in good health.

This clonotype was counted only a few times. The chain links TRBV20-1 to TRBJ2-2; D not resolved. This CDR3 spans 15 amino acids. The V gene's germline CDR1 is DFQATT and CDR2 SNEGSKA (reference sequence). Trimming removed 0 bases at V and 4 bases at J, with 12 bases between. The CDR3 DNA reads TGCAGTGCTAGAGATCTTGCAAAGGGCACCGGGGAGCTGTTTTTT. Protein product: CSARDLAKGTGELFF.

This clonotype was seen a single time. A read error may explain this, as a much larger clone is one base away. This chain uses TRBV4-1 with TRBJ2-1, with D uncertain. From germline, CDR1 is MGHRA and CDR2 YSYEKL. This CDR3 is built from 14 residues. V lost 0 bases and J 8 bases, leaving 11 bases between the germline ends. For the CDR3, the DNA is TGCGCCAGCAGCCAAGATGACAAGTACGATGAGCAGTTCTTC. It codes for CASSQDDKYDEQFF.

The chain employs TRBV2 and TRBJ2-1; 7 nucleotides align to TRBD2. Unmatched junction bases numbered 4, after V lost 4 bases and J lost 4 bases. This CDR3 spans 14 amino acids. CDR1 is SNHLY and CDR2 is FYNNEI in the germline V gene. The CDR3 sequence is CASSVWREYNEQFF. The CDR3, as DNA: TGTGCCAGCAGTGTATGGCGGGAGTACAATGAGCAGTTCTTC.

The rearrangement joins TRBV28 to TRBJ1-5; D might be TRBD1 (5 bases). The germline CDR1 and CDR2 sequences are MDHEN and SYDVKM. Trimming cost V 5 bases and J 0 bases, with 17 bases left between them. The CDR3 runs 17 residues. Here the CDR3 DNA reads TGTGCCAGCAGTCCACCCACAGGAAGCTATAGCAATCAGCCCCAGCATTTT. As protein: CASSPPTGSYSNQPQHF.

This clonotype was seen repeatedly, ten times or more. The chain is built from TRBV25-1 and TRBJ2-7; either TRBD1 or TRBD2 may supply D (5 bases each). The germline V and J ends were trimmed by 6 bases and 6 bases, with 15 bases remaining between them. There are 13 residues in the CDR3. CDR1 is MGHDK and CDR2 is SYGVNS in the germline V gene. DNA of the CDR3: TGTGCCAGCAGAGCCGGGACCCCAGCCGAGCAGTACTTC. Encoded protein: CASRAGTPAEQYF.

This clonotype showed up just a few times. The rearrangement uses TRBV5-6 and TRBJ2-4; D is ambiguous. The DNA end lines up better with TRBJ2-7; the J call may be wrong. Germline values: CDR1 SGHDT, CDR2 YYEEEE. CDR3 length: 14 residues. The CDR3 DNA is TGTGCCAGCAGTGGAGAAAAATTACCCTACGAGCAGTACTTC. Translated, it gives CASSGEKLPYEQYF.

As for this clonotype: The junction departs from germline at one end; a sequencing error may be responsible. The rearrangement joins TRBV20-1 to TRBJ1-1; perhaps TRBD1 as D (6 bases). Germline CDR1 reads DFQATT; CDR2 reads SNEGSKA (reference sequence). This CDR3 has 13 amino acids. The CDR3 DNA reads as TGCAGTGCACGACAGGCCACGGACACTGTAGCTTTCTTT. As protein: CSARQATDTVAFF.

This clonotype was recorded a few times. The chain joins TRBV20-1 to TRBJ2-1; 7 bases fit TRBD1. This CDR3 is 13 amino acids long. Germline V CDR1 and CDR2: DFQATT, SNEGSKA (reference sequence). The V and J ends lost 5 bases and 5 bases, in that order; junction bases with no gene match: 6. Written as DNA, the CDR3 is TGCAGTGCTTCCGGGACAGACAACAATGAGCAGTTCTTC. Translating it yields CSASGTDNNEQFF.

V gene TRBV14 combines with J gene TRBJ2-3; D perhaps matches TRBD1 (7 bases). This CDR3 comprises 15 residues. In germline, CDR1 is SGHDN, CDR2 FVKESK. V shed 5 bases and J shed 6 bases, with 18 bases lying between them. The CDR3: CASSSGGTPRDTQYF. The CDR3 DNA follows: TGTGCCAGCAGCTCAGGGGGGACCCCCAGGGATACGCAGTATTTT.

This sequence joins TRBV5-1 and TRBJ2-5; 7 nucleotides match TRBD1. The germline V gene has CDR1 SGHRS and CDR2 YFSETQ. V trimming: 1 base; J trimming: 1 base; junction bases outside the gene matches: 7. The CDR3 is 16 residues long. CDR3: CASSLIYAGGQETQYF. CDR3 DNA sequence: TGCGCCAGCAGCTTGATCTACGCAGGGGGCCAAGAGACCCAGTACTTC.

The chain couples TRBV27 to TRBJ2-2; 10 bases map to TRBD1. V gave up 8 bases and J gave up 4 bases; unmatched junction bases: 7. Germline V CDR1 and CDR2: MNHEY, SMNVEV (reference sequence). The CDR3 is 15 amino acids. In DNA form, the CDR3 reads TGTGCCAGCTCTTTCGGGACAGGGGCCACCGGGGAGCTGTTTTTT. Amino acids: CASSFGTGATGELFF.

This clonotype was observed once. One end of the junction is discordant with germline, which a read error may explain. The J gene is TRBJ1-5, the V gene TRBV9; 7 bases are shared with TRBD1. From germline, CDR1 is SGDLS and CDR2 YYNGEE. The CDR3 covers 16 residues. The chain's CDR3 is CASSVGVNRGQGPQHF. CDR3 DNA: TGTGCCAGTAGCGTTGGGGTTAACAGGGGCCAGGGGCCCCAGCATTTT.

The chain uses TRBV7-3 and TRBJ1-2, with D uncertain. CDR1 and CDR2 from the germline V gene are SGHTA and FQGTGA. Between the trimmed V and J ends, which lost 5 bases and 5 bases, there was a span of 12 bases. CDR3 length: 13 amino acids. The DNA for the CDR3 is TGTGCCAGCAGCCCCGGGCCGGAGTATGGCTACACCTTC. This sequence encodes CASSPGPEYGYTF.

This clonotype was found a few times. This chain connects TRBV7-9 to TRBJ2-7, with TRBD1 as a possible D gene (5 bases). The CDR3 covers 14 residues. Germline assignment: CDR1 SEHNR and CDR2 FQNEAQ (reference sequence). V lost 9 bases to trimming and J lost 2 bases, with 17 bases between them. CDR3 sequence reads: CASEQVNTPYEQYF. The CDR3 bases are TGTGCCAGTGAACAGGTGAATACTCCCTACGAGCAGTACTTC.

This clonotype was detected a few times. V is TRBV28 and J is TRBJ2-2; 8 positions match TRBD1. Losses at the gene ends were 6 bases for V and 1 base for J; bases not matched to a gene: 7. The germline V gene encodes CDR1 MDHEN and CDR2 SYDVKM. CDR3 size: 16 residues. This CDR3 reads CASRELDRGNTGELFF. The CDR3 region has the DNA TGTGCCAGCAGGGAACTTGACAGGGGGAACACCGGGGAGCTGTTTTTT.

This chain connects TRBV29-1 to TRBJ1-4, with D unresolved. CDR3 length: 11 amino acids. Germline V gene lookup returns CDR1 SQVTM and CDR2 ANQGSEA. The V end was cut by 0 bases, the J end by 10 bases, with 6 bases between. This CDR3 is CSVEDEGKLFF. The DNA for the CDR3 is TGCAGCGTTGAAGATGAGGGAAAACTGTTTTTT.

V and J are TRBV20-1 and TRBJ2-3; TRBD2 matches at 8 bases. Unmatched junction bases numbered 9, after V lost 0 bases and J lost 7 bases. Germline values: CDR1 DFQATT, CDR2 SNEGSKA (reference sequence). The CDR3 runs to 15 residues. CDR3 residues: CSARDRSGGLNTQYF. The CDR3 DNA sequence: TGCAGTGCTAGAGATAGAAGCGGGGGATTAAATACGCAGTATTTT.

The V and J genes are TRBV11-2 and TRBJ2-5; 12 bases are a match to TRBD2. Germline loops: CDR1 SGHAT, CDR2 FQNNGV. After removal of 5 bases from V and 1 base from J, the junction contained 5 bases not matched to a gene. This CDR3 region has 16 residues. The DNA for the CDR3 is TGTGCCAGCAGCGGACGACTAGCGGGGGTCCAAGAGACCCAGTACTTC. Residues: CASSGRLAGVQETQYF.

A few counts support this clonotype. The chain employs TRBV7-3 and TRBJ2-1; TRBD1 is a possible D gene (5 bases). Germline assignment: CDR1 SGHTA and CDR2 FQGTGA. The length of the CDR3 is 14 residues. V was cut by 7 bases and J by 8 bases, with 18 bases left in between. The CDR3 here is CASTLGARGDEQFF. CDR3 DNA: TGTGCCAGCACCCTGGGTGCAAGGGGCGATGAGCAGTTCTTC.

This clonotype occurred a few times. The rearrangement joins TRBV4-1 to TRBJ1-1; D unresolved. V shed 1 base and J shed 3 bases, with 12 bases lying between them. This CDR3 is built from 15 residues. Germline V CDR1 and CDR2: MGHRA, YSYEKL. The CDR3 reads CASSQAFRRDTEAFF. The CDR3 DNA sequence: TGCGCCAGCAGCCAAGCGTTTAGGAGGGACACTGAAGCTTTCTTT.

The CDR3 reads CATSRESASGYNEQFF. In nucleotides, the CDR3 is TGTGCCACCTCACGGGAATCGGCTAGCGGGTACAATGAGCAGTTCTTC. The gene calls are TRBV27 and TRBJ2-1; 8 bases map to TRBD2. Germline V CDR1 and CDR2: MNHEY, SMNVEV (reference sequence). Trimming removed 10 bases from V and 4 bases from J; junction bases left unmatched: 15. The CDR3 has 16 residues.

This clonotype was seen only a few times. The genes are TRBV6-6 and TRBJ2-1, with TRBD2 identical over 12 bases. V gave up 4 bases and J gave up 7 bases; unmatched junction bases: 8. CDR1 and CDR2 (germline): MNHNY, SVGAGI (reference sequence). The CDR3 is 16 residues long. CDR3 nucleotides: TGTGCCAGCAGTTTTGCTAGCGGGGGGGAGGGGAATGAGCAGTTCTTC. Translated: CASSFASGGEGNEQFF.

This clonotype was observed many times. This chain joins TRBV6-5 and TRBJ2-3; 10 bases align to TRBD2. The germline gives CDR1 MNHEY, CDR2 SVGAGI. The ends lost 0 bases at V and 6 bases at J; junction bases unmatched: 9. CDR3 size: 17 residues. The CDR3 loop is CASSYSTSGGGMDTQYF. The CDR3 DNA reads TGTGCCAGCAGTTACTCGACCAGCGGGGGGGGTATGGATACGCAGTATTTT.

The rearrangement uses TRBV5-4 and TRBJ2-5; D possibly corresponds to TRBD2 (5 bases). Trimming stripped 5 bases from V and 5 bases from J, with 16 bases between. The V gene's germline CDR1 is SGHNT and CDR2 YYREEE (reference sequence). This CDR3 is 14 amino acids long. The CDR3 spells CASSSGSQTETQYF. The CDR3 nucleotides read TGTGCCAGCAGTTCGGGATCCCAGACTGAGACCCAGTACTTC.

This chain joins TRBV30 and TRBJ2-7; no clear D gene. Trimming cost V 5 bases and J 2 bases, with 16 bases left between them. CDR3 length equals 14 residues. Germline CDR1 GTSNPN, CDR2 SVGIG (reference sequence). CDR3 protein: CAWPDAFRPYEQYF. The CDR3 nucleotides are TGTGCCTGGCCCGACGCTTTCCGTCCCTACGAGCAGTACTTC.